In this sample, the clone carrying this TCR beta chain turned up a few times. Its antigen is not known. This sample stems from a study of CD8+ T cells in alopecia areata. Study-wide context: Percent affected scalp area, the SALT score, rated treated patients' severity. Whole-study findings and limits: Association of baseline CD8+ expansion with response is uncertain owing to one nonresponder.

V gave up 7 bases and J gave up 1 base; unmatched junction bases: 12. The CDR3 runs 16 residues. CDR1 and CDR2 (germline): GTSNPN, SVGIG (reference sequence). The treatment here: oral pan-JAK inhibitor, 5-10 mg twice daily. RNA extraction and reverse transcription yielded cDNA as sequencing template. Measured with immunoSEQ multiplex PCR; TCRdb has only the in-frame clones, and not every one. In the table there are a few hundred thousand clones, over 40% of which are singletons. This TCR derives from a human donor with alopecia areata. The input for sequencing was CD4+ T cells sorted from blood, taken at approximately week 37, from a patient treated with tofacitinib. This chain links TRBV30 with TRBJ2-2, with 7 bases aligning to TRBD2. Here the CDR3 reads CASGPSGDRNTGELFF. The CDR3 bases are TGTGCCTCAGGTCCTAGCGGAGATAGGAACACCGGGGAGCTGTTTTTT. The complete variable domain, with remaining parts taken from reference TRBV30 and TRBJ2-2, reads SQTIHQWPATLVQPVGSPLSLECTVEGTSNPNLYWYRQAAGRGLQLLFYSVGIGQISSEVPQNLSASRPQDRQFILSSKKLLLSDSGFYLCASGPSGDRNTGELFFGEGSRLTVL.